Listed here is a single T cell receptor beta chain. Its antigen is unidentified. This record comes from a study of cytomegalovirus exposure and HLA in healthy donors. This PCR relied on a set of 60 Vbeta primers and 13 Jbeta primers. Using immunoSEQ multiplex PCR, the repertoire was profiled, and TCRdb retains in-frame clones only, with some absent. The data hold about 220,000 clones, with approximately 79% observed a single time. Study-level findings and limits: Presence/absence analyses rested on an assumption that sequencing depth was roughly uniform across donors.

The CDR3 has 14 amino acids. Germline-derived CDR1 and CDR2 are MNHNS and SASEGT. Trimming cost V 7 bases and J 2 bases; bases outside gene matches: 5. V usage is TRBV6-1 and J usage is TRBJ1-3, with 7 bases fitting TRBD1. This sequence was found in a male donor in good health and CMV-seronegative. Sequencing was carried out using PBMCs. The CDR3 DNA is TGTGCCAGCAAGAAACAGGGGACTGGAAACACCATATATTTT. This gives the protein CASKKQGTGNTIYF.